The rows below give T cell receptor beta chains drawn from one sample of a study of blood T cell repertoires in COVID-19. Clones were sequenced by immunoSEQ multiplex PCR, and TCRdb holds only the in-frame ones, with some missing. The table includes 450,000 or so clones, about 91% detected once. The sequencing input was peripheral blood. Receptor source: a man younger than 35 with COVID-19, enrolled during active disease. Each CDR3 is given with its conserved first and last residue. The D gene is left open where the match is weak. Only part of the rows carry a size: once, few, many, or a class if the clone is expanded.

v_gene	j_gene	d_gene	len	abundance	CDR3aa	CDR3nt
TRBV3-1/TRBV3-2	TRBJ1-6	-	17	-	CASRLSFSTGLRSPLHF	TGTGCCAGCAGGCTTAGTTTTTCCACAGGGCTTAGGTCACCCCTCCACTTT
TRBV28	TRBJ2-3	TRBD2	17	-	CASSLGGTSAYTDTQYF	TGTGCCAGCAGTTTGGGCGGGACTAGCGCGTACACAGATACGCAGTATTTT
TRBV4-2	TRBJ2-1	TRBD2	14	-	CASSPGGSYNEQFF	TGTGCCAGCAGCCCGGGGGGGTCCTACAATGAGCAGTTCTTC
TRBV2	TRBJ2-3	-	15	-	CASSEAVEPTDTQYF	TGTGCCAGCAGTGAAGCCGTGGAGCCCACAGATACGCAGTATTTT
TRBV7-9	TRBJ2-1	-	13	once	CASSLDGGDEQFF	TGTGCCAGCAGCTTAGATGGCGGGGATGAGCAGTTCTTC
TRBV7-9	TRBJ2-2	TRBD2	16	-	CASSSHKSGGPGELFF	TGTGCCAGCAGCTCCCACAAAAGCGGGGGTCCCGGGGAGCTGTTTTTT
TRBV2	TRBJ2-2	TRBD1	15	-	CASSLRQGVTGELFF	TGTGCCAGCAGTCTCCGACAGGGAGTAACCGGGGAGCTGTTTTTT
TRBV7-8	TRBJ1-3	-	15	-	CASSLIFGQRNTIYF	TGTGCCAGCAGCTTAATATTTGGGCAGAGAAACACCATATATTTT
TRBV12-3/TRBV12-4	TRBJ1-1	TRBD1	13	-	CASPATGDTEAFF	TGTGCCAGCCCCGCGACAGGGGACACTGAAGCTTTCTTT
TRBV15	TRBJ2-7	-	16	-	CATSRDLPRDSYEQYF	TGTGCCACCAGCAGAGATCTGCCGCGGGACTCCTACGAGCAGTACTTC
TRBV5-5	TRBJ2-2	TRBD2	16	-	CASSPSMGGPPGELFF	TGTGCCAGCAGTCCGTCGATGGGAGGGCCACCCGGGGAGCTGTTTTTT
TRBV28	TRBJ1-6	-	14	-	CASHVSEGVSPLHF	TGTGCCAGCCACGTCAGCGAGGGGGTTTCACCCCTCCACTTT
TRBV28	TRBJ1-2	TRBD1	13	-	CASRLGGFYGYTF	TGTGCCAGCAGACTAGGGGGCTTCTATGGCTACACCTTC
TRBV4-1	TRBJ2-7	TRBD2	16	once	CASSQNLPGLGYEQYF	TGCGCCAGCAGCCAAAACTTACCGGGACTAGGTTACGAGCAGTACTTC
TRBV7-9	TRBJ2-1	TRBD2	15	-	CASSSSGGDLSEQFF	TGTGCCAGCAGCTCCAGCGGGGGTGATTTGAGTGAGCAGTTCTTC
TRBV7-9	TRBJ2-7	-	16	few	CASSPLPGERAYEQYF	TGTGCCAGCAGCCCGCTGCCAGGGGAGAGAGCCTACGAGCAGTACTTC
TRBV7-9	TRBJ2-6	-	15	-	CASSLSGSGANVLTF	TGTGCCAGCAGCTTATCGGGCTCTGGGGCCAACGTCCTGACTTTC
TRBV27	TRBJ1-2	-	14	once	CASSAAGGDYGYTF	TGTGCCAGCAGTGCCGCGGGGGGCGACTATGGCTACACCTTC
TRBV13	TRBJ1-2	TRBD1	17	-	CASSLKSRRQGRYGYTF	TGTGCCAGCAGCTTAAAAAGTAGGCGACAGGGACGGTATGGCTACACCTTC
TRBV7-3	TRBJ2-1	TRBD2	15	-	CASSLSGRASNEQFF	TGTGCCAGCAGCTTATCCGGGAGGGCCTCCAATGAGCAGTTCTTC
TRBV5-5	TRBJ2-5	TRBD2	17	-	CASSPGLAGSRRETQYF	TGTGCCAGCAGCCCAGGACTAGCGGGCTCCCGGCGGGAGACCCAGTACTTC